These 29 T cell receptor beta chains were all obtained from the same sample, sequenced in a study of T cell responses to AZD1222 COVID-19 vaccine. Profiling relied on immunoSEQ multiplex PCR, and the TCRdb table lists in-frame clones only, not all of them. This table has about 140,000 clones, 80% to 90% appearing once. This sample comprised peripheral blood, obtained on day 0 of AZD1222 vaccination. The receptors were sampled from an adult in good health.

This clone was recorded a few times. The CDR3 bases are TGCAGCGTTGGCAGGGGGGTTGAAGCTTTCTTT. This translates into CSVGRGVEAFF. The rearrangement joins TRBV29-1 to TRBJ1-1, with TRBD1 matching over 7 bases. Per germline, CDR1 SQVTM and CDR2 ANQGSEA. After removal of 4 bases from V and 7 bases from J, the junction contained 3 bases not matched to a gene. The CDR3 is 11 amino acids.

Here the CDR3 reads CASSPRGQNEQFF. The CDR3 nucleotides are TGTGCCAGCAGCCCGAGGGGGCAGAATGAGCAGTTCTTC. The rearrangement links TRBV11-3 to TRBJ2-1; 7 nucleotides line up with TRBD1. This CDR3 contains 13 residues. Germline V gene data show CDR1 as SGHNT and CDR2 as YENEEA. The ends lost 5 bases at V and 7 bases at J; junction bases unmatched: 5.

The V and J genes are TRBV7-8 and TRBJ1-2, with D tentatively TRBD1 (5 bases). The V end was cut by 2 bases, the J end by 0 bases, with 13 bases between. CDR1 is SGHVS, CDR2 FQNEAQ, per germline. CDR3 size: 16 residues. The CDR3 nucleotides are TGTGCCAGCAGCTTACAAGGACAAATTTCTAACTATGGCTACACCTTC. Translating gives CASSLQGQISNYGYTF.

As DNA, the CDR3 is TGTGCCAGCAGTGAGGGATGGGGGGATACGAAAGAGCAGTACTTC. The encoded protein is CASSEGWGDTKEQYF. This chain links TRBV25-1 with TRBJ2-7; a possible D gene is TRBD2 (6 bases). Germline CDR1 is MGHDK and CDR2 is SYGVNS. The CDR3 is made up of 15 amino acids. V was clipped by 3 bases and J by 7 bases, with 19 bases between them.

This clone appeared a few times. The chain recombines TRBV30 with TRBJ2-3; weak D call: TRBD1 (6 bases). The CDR3 extends over 15 amino acids. Germline V gene sequence: CDR1 GTSNPN, CDR2 SVGIG (reference sequence). V lost 0 bases to trimming and J lost 6 bases, with 16 bases between them. CDR3 protein: CAWSVLGGRSDTQYF. In DNA form, the CDR3 reads TGTGCCTGGAGTGTACTAGGGGGACGGTCGGATACGCAGTATTTT.

This sequence joins TRBV19 and TRBJ2-1; possible D gene TRBD2, 5 bases. V was clipped by 8 bases and J by 1 base, with 12 bases between them. Germline-derived CDR1 and CDR2 are LNHDA and SQIVND (reference sequence). This CDR3 has 14 residues. CDR3 residues: CASLGSTSYNEQFF. The CDR3 region has the DNA TGTGCCAGTTTGGGGAGCACATCCTACAATGAGCAGTTCTTC. Full variable domain (remainder filled in from reference TRBV19 and TRBJ2-1): DGGITQSPKYLFRKEGQNVTLSCEQNLNHDAMYWYRQDPGQGLRLIYYSQIVNDFQKGDIAEGYSVSREKKESFPLTVTSAQKNPTAFYLCASLGSTSYNEQFFGPGTRLTVL.

DNA for the CDR3: TGTGCCACCAGCAGAGGGGAGGCTAATGAAAAACTGTTTTTT. This encodes CATSRGEANEKLFF. This rearrangement joins TRBV15 to TRBJ1-4, with D unresolved. This CDR3 contains 14 residues. The V end was cut by 1 base, the J end by 3 bases, with 6 bases between. CDR1 LNHNV and CDR2 YYDKDF come from the germline V gene (reference sequence).

CDR3 nucleotides: TGTGCCTGGAGTGTGGGTCCGGGACAGCTGAACACTGAAGCTTTCTTT. This sequence encodes CAWSVGPGQLNTEAFF. This chain joins TRBV30 and TRBJ1-1; 7 nucleotides align to TRBD1. The germline gives CDR1 GTSNPN, CDR2 SVGIG (reference sequence). The CDR3 consists of 16 residues. The trim removed 0 bases at V and 0 bases at J, leaving 7 bases unmatched.

This clone was detected once. The DNA for the CDR3 is TGTGCCAGTAGGAGTCCGGGACTGGCTGGCAATCAGCCCCAGCATTTT. Translating gives CASRSPGLAGNQPQHF. V usage is TRBV19 and J usage is TRBJ1-5; D possibly corresponds to TRBD1 (5 bases). Germline-derived CDR1 and CDR2 are LNHDA and SQIVND (reference sequence). This CDR3 comprises 16 residues. Deletions cut 6 bases from V and 2 bases from J, with 17 bases between.

This chain joins TRBV30 and TRBJ1-2; a possible D gene is TRBD1 (5 bases). Trimming took 6 bases from V and 4 from J, leaving 12 bases between them. The length of the CDR3 is 12 residues. Germline V gene lookup returns CDR1 GTSNPN and CDR2 SVGIG (reference sequence). CDR3 DNA: TGTGCCTGTCTTCCAGGGTCCTATGGCTACACCTTC. It codes for CACLPGSYGYTF.

This sequence joins TRBV10-3 and TRBJ1-2; 11 bases agree with TRBD1. V dropped 6 bases and J dropped 1; count of bases not matched to a gene: 7. There are 16 residues in the CDR3. CDR1 ENHRY and CDR2 SYGVKD come from the germline V gene. The CDR3 loop reads CAIRPGQGVRNYGYTF. The CDR3 nucleotides read TGTGCCATCAGACCGGGACAGGGGGTCCGTAACTATGGCTACACCTTC.

The chain has TRBV28 and TRBJ2-1; D unclear. V was cut by 6 bases and J by 4 bases, with 10 bases left in between. This CDR3 is built from 13 residues. Germline V gives CDR1 MDHEN, CDR2 SYDVKM. The CDR3: CASSLHPYNEQFF. As DNA, the CDR3 is TGTGCCAGCAGCCTTCATCCGTACAATGAGCAGTTCTTC.

The rearrangement links TRBV2 to TRBJ2-1; weak D call: TRBD2 (5 bases). Trimming pared 5 bases from V and 5 bases from J, leaving 7 bases between. The length of the CDR3 is 12 residues. Germline lookup yields CDR1 SNHLY and CDR2 FYNNEI. The CDR3 sequence: CASSLADNEQFF. CDR3 sequence (DNA): TGTGCCAGCAGTCTAGCCGACAATGAGCAGTTCTTC.

The rearrangement joins TRBV25-1 to TRBJ1-1; 7 bases fit TRBD1. J lost 6 bases, V lost 0 bases, and 7 bases had no gene match. CDR1 and CDR2 from the germline V gene are MGHDK and SYGVNS. The CDR3 spans 15 residues. In DNA, the CDR3 is TGTGCCAGCAGTGAATACCGACAGGGCCACCCTGAAGCTTTCTTT. Its protein is CASSEYRQGHPEAFF.

The V and J genes are TRBV30 and TRBJ2-7; D possibly corresponds to TRBD1 (5 bases). V was cut by 2 bases and J by 4 bases, with 15 bases left in between. This CDR3 spans 14 amino acids. Per the germline V gene, CDR1 is GTSNPN and CDR2 is SVGIG (reference sequence). This CDR3 reads CAWSMGRPFYEQYF. For the CDR3, the DNA is TGTGCCTGGAGTATGGGGCGTCCTTTTTACGAGCAGTACTTC.

The DNA of the CDR3 is TGTGCCAGCAGTTTACTACAGGGGGATTCTGAAAAACTGTTTTTT. Translation gives CASSLLQGDSEKLFF. J is TRBJ1-4 and V is TRBV28, with TRBD1 matching over 8 bases. The CDR3 sequence is 15 residues long. The V gene's germline CDR1 is MDHEN and CDR2 SYDVKM. V was clipped by 2 bases and J by 7 bases; unmatched bases: 6. The full variable domain, with the rest looked up from reference TRBV28 and TRBJ1-4, is DVKVTQSSRYLVKRTGEKVFLECVQDMDHENMFWYRQDPGLGLRLIYFSYDVKMKEKGDIPEGYSVSREKKERFSLILESASTNQTSMYLCASSLLQGDSEKLFFGSGTQLSVL.

J is TRBJ2-2 and V is TRBV6-5, with D unresolved. The V end lost 7 bases, the J end lost 5 bases, and 14 bases lay between the germline ends. The CDR3 runs 14 residues. Looked up from germline, CDR1 is MNHEY and CDR2 is SVGAGI. The CDR3 spells CASTTGVGTGELFF. CDR3 sequence (DNA): TGTGCCAGCACCACTGGAGTGGGGACCGGGGAGCTGTTTTTT.

The chain is built from TRBV6-5 and TRBJ1-1, with a possible D match to TRBD1 (6 bases). The CDR3 is 14 residues long. Trimming cost V 2 bases and J 5 bases, with 12 bases left between them. Germline lookup yields CDR1 MNHEY and CDR2 SVGAGI. The CDR3 sequence is CASSYREGETEAFF. The CDR3 DNA reads TGTGCCAGCAGTTACAGGGAGGGGGAAACTGAAGCTTTCTTT.

The CDR3 loop reads CASSYPAAGYTEAFF. The CDR3 DNA sequence: TGTGCCAGCAGTTACCCCGCGGCCGGGTACACTGAAGCTTTCTTT. The V and J genes are TRBV6-5 and TRBJ1-1; D is uncertain. CDR3 length: 15 residues. Deletions cut 2 bases from V and 3 bases from J, with 13 bases between. The germline V gene encodes CDR1 MNHEY and CDR2 SVGAGI.

This sequence joins TRBV19 and TRBJ2-2; D is tentatively TRBD1 or TRBD2 (5 bases each). There are 15 residues in the CDR3. The ends were cut back, 5 bases at V and 1 base at J, with 11 bases in the middle. Germline CDR1 LNHDA, CDR2 SQIVND (reference sequence). CDR3 sequence: CASSQSRGNTGELFF. CDR3 DNA: TGTGCCAGTAGTCAATCGAGGGGGAACACCGGGGAGCTGTTTTTT.

The rearrangement uses TRBV12-5 and TRBJ1-1; perhaps TRBD1 as D (6 bases). This CDR3 comprises 15 residues. Looked up from germline, CDR1 is LGHNT and CDR2 is FRNRAP. The V gene lost 3 bases and the J gene lost 3 bases, with 14 bases spanning the gap. The CDR3 sequence: CASGLVRGSDTEAFF. The CDR3 coding sequence is TGTGCTAGTGGTTTAGTCAGGGGTTCGGACACTGAAGCTTTCTTT.

This chain links TRBV11-2 with TRBJ1-4; D is uncertain. The CDR3 has 18 amino acids. Germline V lookup: CDR1 SGHAT, CDR2 FQNNGV. The V end was cut by 5 bases, the J end by 0 bases, with 19 bases between. The CDR3 spells CASSPSKPFEATNEKLFF. In DNA form, the CDR3 reads TGTGCCAGCAGCCCCTCCAAACCCTTTGAGGCAACTAATGAAAAACTGTTTTTT.

J is TRBJ2-1 and V is TRBV12-2; TRBD1, the table's D call, lacks a check against the DNA. TRBV12-2 is shown as a pseudogene. The CDR3 loop spans 15 amino acids. This CDR3 reads CASRLVGRALNEQFF. The CDR3 nucleotides are TGTGCAAGTCGCTTAGTGGGCAGGGCCCTAAATGAGCAGTTCTTC.

The chain combines TRBV10-2 with TRBJ1-4, with 9 bases matching TRBD1. The length of the CDR3 is 15 residues. V trimming: 3 bases; J trimming: 7 bases; junction bases outside the gene matches: 6. Germline values: CDR1 WSHSY, CDR2 SAAADI. DNA for the CDR3: TGCGCCAGCAGTGAATCCGGGACAGGGTCTGAAAAACTGTTTTTT. Translation: CASSESGTGSEKLFF.

This chain connects TRBV2 to TRBJ1-6; D is possibly TRBD1 (6 bases). The V and J ends lost 2 bases and 8 bases respectively, with 16 bases between them. The CDR3 is 16 amino acids. Per the germline V gene, CDR1 is SNHLY and CDR2 is FYNNEI. The CDR3 DNA sequence: TGTGCCAGCAGTGAATCCGGACAGTTGGGATATTCACCCCTCCACTTT. Translated, it gives CASSESGQLGYSPLHF.

CDR3 bases: TGTGCCAGCAGCCCGAACGGGGGGGATCAGCCCCAGCATTTT. Its protein is CASSPNGGDQPQHF. The chain employs TRBV7-9 and TRBJ1-5; possibly TRBD1 for D (5 bases). The CDR3 runs 14 residues. V lost 5 bases and J 5 bases, leaving 13 bases between the germline ends. The germline CDR1 and CDR2 sequences are SEHNR and FQNEAQ (reference sequence).

The rearrangement joins TRBV5-1 to TRBJ1-3, with a weak D call TRBD1 (5 bases). With 4 bases removed from V and 4 bases from J, the gap between germline ends came to 18 bases. The germline V gene has CDR1 SGHRS and CDR2 YFSETQ. The CDR3 is 16 amino acids. The CDR3 DNA sequence: TGCGCCAGCAGCCCCATCACCCAGGGAGACGGAAACACCATATATTTT. Amino acid sequence: CASSPITQGDGNTIYF.

This chain uses TRBV5-6 with TRBJ1-1; 7 bases map to TRBD1. Germline loops: CDR1 SGHDT, CDR2 YYEEEE. Trimming removed 2 bases from V and 3 bases from J; junction bases left unmatched: 1. The CDR3 runs to 13 residues. The CDR3 DNA follows: TGTGCCAGCAGCTTCAGGGGGTACACTGAAGCTTTCTTT. Translated, it gives CASSFRGYTEAFF.

This sequence joins TRBV4-2 and TRBJ1-5; the D is unclear. The ends were cut back, 0 bases at V and 10 bases at J, with 10 bases in the middle. The CDR3 is 13 amino acids. Germline values: CDR1 LGHNA, CDR2 YNFKEQ. CDR3 nucleotide sequence: TGTGCCAGCAGCCAAGATGGGATCGCCCCCCAGCATTTT. It encodes CASSQDGIAPQHF.